What follows are 9 T cell receptor beta chains derived from one specimen sequenced in a study of blood T cell repertoires in COVID-19. Generated by immunoSEQ multiplex PCR, the TCRdb table keeps only in-frame clones and is missing some. The sample has over 150,000 clones; around nine tenths are singletons. The sample consisted of peripheral blood. The receptor set was obtained from a man in his fifties or sixties with COVID-19, enrolled during active disease.

CDR3 residues: CASSLNQGMVSGANVLTF. The CDR3 DNA reads as TGTGCCAGCAGCTTAAACCAGGGGATGGTGTCTGGGGCCAACGTCCTGACTTTC. J is TRBJ2-6 and V is TRBV7-8; perhaps TRBD1 as D (6 bases). The V gene's germline CDR1 is SGHVS and CDR2 FQNEAQ. The germline V and J ends were trimmed by 2 bases and 1 base, with 15 bases remaining between them. CDR3 length: 18 amino acids.

The table lists this clone with a count of one. The chain couples TRBV29-1 to TRBJ2-3; 9 nucleotides align to TRBD1. The V and J ends lost 5 bases and 5 bases, in that order; junction bases with no gene match: 14. Germline V gene lookup returns CDR1 SQVTM and CDR2 ANQGSEA. The CDR3 loop spans 16 amino acids. CDR3 in amino acids: CSVKSPGQGTIDTQYF. Written as DNA, the CDR3 is TGCAGCGTTAAGTCTCCGGGACAGGGAACAATAGATACGCAGTATTTT.

The chain joins TRBV6-2 or TRBV6-3 to TRBJ2-2; 7 nucleotides agree with TRBD2. The trim removed 4 bases at V and 6 bases at J, leaving 11 bases unmatched. The CDR3 is made up of 16 amino acids. Germline loops: CDR1 MNHEY, CDR2 SVGEGT. The CDR3 spells CASSLYRDYPAGELFF. Written as DNA, the CDR3 is TGTGCCAGCAGTTTATATCGGGACTATCCAGCCGGGGAGCTGTTTTTT.

This chain links TRBV14 with TRBJ2-3, with D unresolved. Germline V gene sequence: CDR1 SGHDN, CDR2 FVKESK. This CDR3 contains 15 residues. The V end lost 3 bases, the J end lost 4 bases, and 14 bases lay between the germline ends. CDR3 DNA sequence: TGTGCCAGCAGCCACACACACCCCAAGTCAGATACGCAGTATTTT. Amino acids: CASSHTHPKSDTQYF.

The gene calls are TRBV24-1 and TRBJ1-2; the D gene is possibly TRBD1 (6 bases). The CDR3 loop spans 13 amino acids. Trimming removed 5 bases from V and 4 bases from J, with 10 bases in between. Germline CDR1 is KGHDR and CDR2 is SFDVKD. CDR3 DNA sequence: TGTGCCACCAGTGTCAGGACAGTCTATGGCTACACCTTC. Translation: CATSVRTVYGYTF.

The genes are TRBV4-2 and TRBJ2-2; possible D gene TRBD2, 7 bases. Germline values: CDR1 LGHNA, CDR2 YNFKEQ. CDR3 length equals 16 residues. Trimming cost V 4 bases and J 4 bases, with 16 bases left between them. This CDR3 reads CASSPDWAGATGELFF. The DNA for the CDR3 is TGTGCCAGCAGCCCCGACTGGGCGGGGGCCACCGGGGAGCTGTTTTTT.

V is TRBV11-3 and J is TRBJ2-6; the D is unclear. The CDR3 contains 13 residues. Germline lookup yields CDR1 SGHNT and CDR2 YENEEA. Trimming pared 8 bases from V and 0 bases from J, leaving 5 bases between. The CDR3 spells CASLLSGANVLTF. The CDR3 nucleotides read TGTGCCAGCCTTCTCTCTGGGGCCAACGTCCTGACTTTC. Variable domain in full (rest from reference TRBV11-3 and TRBJ2-6): EAGVVQSPRYKIIEKKQPVAFWCNPISGHNTLYWYLQNLGQGPELLIRYENEEAVDDSQLPKDRFSAERLKGVDSTLKIQPAELGDSAVYLCASLLSGANVLTFGAGSRLTVL.

This sequence joins TRBV5-1 and TRBJ2-3, with 8 bases matching TRBD2. This CDR3 is built from 18 residues. The germline V gene encodes CDR1 SGHRS and CDR2 YFSETQ. V lost 0 bases, J lost 0 bases, and 9 bases stayed unmatched. The CDR3 here is CASSLAPTGGTSTDTQYF. CDR3 nucleotide sequence: TGCGCCAGCAGCTTGGCCCCAACGGGAGGGACTAGCACAGATACGCAGTATTTT.

The rearrangement links TRBV5-1 to TRBJ1-3; D is unclear. V gave up 4 bases and J gave up 0 bases, with 11 bases separating them. Germline V gene data show CDR1 as SGHRS and CDR2 as YFSETQ. The CDR3 contains 15 residues. The CDR3 here is CASSTDIYSGNTIYF. As DNA, the CDR3 is TGCGCCAGCAGCACAGACATCTACTCTGGAAACACCATATATTTT.